This TCR beta chain was captured by sequencing in a study of cytomegalovirus exposure and HLA in healthy donors. Here immunoSEQ multiplex PCR was the method, and the copy in TCRdb shows in-frame clones only, minus some. This table holds about 180,000 clones, approximately 81% found once. Overall study results and limits: The finding came from a later analysis; first-cohort TCR clusters tended to co-occur in the approximately 120 validation repertoires.

V was clipped by 5 bases and J by 1 base; unmatched bases: 8. The CDR3 has 16 residues. CDR1 and CDR2 from the germline V gene are SGHRS and YFSETQ. In regard to this clone: What it binds is unknown.

The source of this sequence is a man between 18 and 35 years old in good health and CMV-seropositive. The chain uses TRBV5-1 and TRBJ2-5, with 10 bases identical to TRBD1. Sequenced sample: PBMCs. The CDR3 here is CASSFTGQGFQETQYF. The DNA of the CDR3 is TGCGCCAGCAGTTTTACGGGACAGGGGTTCCAAGAGACCCAGTACTTC. Full variable domain (rest looked up from reference TRBV5-1 and TRBJ2-5): KAGVTQTPRYLIKTRGQQVTLSCSPISGHRSVSWYQQTPGQGLQFLFEYFSETQRNKGNFPGRFSGRQFSNSRSEMNVSTLELGDSALYLCASSFTGQGFQETQYFGPGTRLLVL.